This T cell receptor beta chain came from a study of blood T cell repertoires in COVID-19. The method was immunoSEQ multiplex PCR; TCRdb's version includes in-frame clones alone and lacks a portion of them. The profile shows fewer than 50,000 clones, around 81% of them singletons. With V trimmed by 3 bases and J by 1 base, 3 bases remained unmatched. Germline V CDR1 and CDR2: SGHNT, YYREEE (reference sequence). CDR3 length: 14 residues. The sequence came from a man in his forties or fifties with active COVID-19. The chain combines TRBV5-4 with TRBJ2-7; TRBD2 matches 8 bases. The source material was peripheral blood. This CDR3 is CASSSAGASYEQYF. CDR3 bases: TGTGCCAGCAGCTCAGCGGGGGCGTCCTACGAGCAGTACTTC.